The subject of this entry is one TCR beta chain. What it binds is not known. This was a deep-level run. Here immunoSEQ multiplex PCR was the method, and the copy in TCRdb shows in-frame clones only, minus some. The table lists more than 2 million clones, approximately 95% of them singletons. Germline V lookup: CDR1 GTSNPN, CDR2 SVGIG (reference sequence). The CDR3 loop spans 15 amino acids. The V gene lost 4 bases and the J gene lost 0 bases, with 10 bases spanning the gap. The data are from a study of shared clonotypes between healthy human individuals. Study findings and constraints: When compared with the clonotypes that were shared by all four sorted-subset donors, the non-shared clonotypes turned out to have lower generation probabilities.

This clonotype originated in a man aged 18 to 35 in good health. Sequences were obtained from naive CD4+ T cells sorted from blood. Subset in this sample: CD45RA+ positively selected. The chain has TRBV30 and TRBJ1-6; a possible D gene is TRBD1 (5 bases). The CDR3 loop reads CAWISDSSYNSPLHF. The CDR3 DNA sequence: TGTGCCTGGATTAGCGACAGCTCCTATAATTCACCCCTCCACTTT.